This paragraph reports one T cell receptor (beta chain). Total RNA was isolated from each sample in quantities of at least 6 micrograms. For the second PCR, which ran for 7 to 11 cycles, a sample-barcoded 5' primer and a J-beta primer mix were used. Each TCR beta cDNA got a 12-nucleotide random molecular identifier. TCRdb redid the calling of the 5' RACE reads with MiXCR, one entry per CDR3 protein. This table holds around 800,000 distinct CDR3 sequences, roughly 46% found once. CDR1 ENHRY and CDR2 SYGVKD come from the germline V gene. The CDR3 has 14 residues. V lost 11 bases and J lost 11; bases outside the gene matches: 19. This specimen belongs to a study of blood T cells in healthy people across ages.

This TCR derives from a man older than 75 in good health. V and J are TRBV10-3 and TRBJ2-5, with TRBD1 matching 8 bases. What was sequenced was blood. The DNA of the CDR3 is TGTGCCTCCAGGGGGACAGGACAGTCCTACGGGCAGTACTTC. It yields the protein CASRGTGQSYGQYF.